One and the same sample provided the 26 T cell receptor beta chains below, sequenced in a study of T cells in Graves' hyperthyroidism and ophthalmopathy. Researchers amplified the TCR beta CDR3 regions from RNA transcripts. HTBI primers were the set used in a first-round RT-PCR of the TCR CDR3. TCRdb independently ran MiXCR on the multiplex PCR reads; one entry per CDR3 protein. The data contain about 300,000 distinct CDR3 sequences, 16% of them singletons. Sequenced: blood. These receptors all come from a man aged 30 to 45 with Graves' hyperthyroidism.

This clonotype appeared many times. This sequence joins TRBV7-8 and TRBJ2-1; D is possibly TRBD2 (6 bases). V lost 1 base, J lost 8 bases, and 18 bases lay in between. The CDR3 runs 16 residues. CDR1 is SGHVS and CDR2 is FQNEAQ in the germline V gene. CDR3 nucleotide sequence: TGTGCCAGCAGCTTAGGAGGGGCGGGAATGGTTTATGAGCAGTTCTTC. It codes for CASSLGGAGMVYEQFF. The full variable domain, with the rest looked up from reference TRBV7-8 and TRBJ2-1, is GAGVSQSPRYKVAKRGQDVALRCDPISGHVSLFWYQQALGQGPEFLTYFQNEAQLDKSGLPSDRFFAERPEGSVSTLKIQRTQQEDSAVYLCASSLGGAGMVYEQFFGPGTRLTVL.

This clonotype was counted many times. The rearrangement uses TRBV15 and TRBJ1-1; D is undetermined. V was pared by 0 bases and J by 8 bases, with 16 bases between. CDR3 length: 15 residues. Germline CDR1 LNHNV, CDR2 YYDKDF (reference sequence). In DNA form, the CDR3 reads TGTGCCACCAGCAGAGAACTCCCCACTCGGGAAGAAGCTTTCTTT. It translates to CATSRELPTREEAFF.

Concerning this clonotype: This may be a read error: a much more frequent sequence differs by one nucleotide. This chain's CDR3 is CASSPRPWGSAEAFF. DNA for the CDR3: TGTGCCAGCAGCCCCCGGCCTTGGGGGTCCGCTGAAGCTTTCTTT. The chain couples TRBV11-2 to TRBJ1-1; a possible D gene is TRBD1 (5 bases). Germline V gene sequence: CDR1 SGHAT, CDR2 FQNNGV. V lost 5 bases and J 6 bases, leaving 19 bases between the germline ends. This CDR3 has 15 amino acids.

The genes are TRBV24-1 and TRBJ2-7, with TRBD1 matching over 7 bases. Germline-derived CDR1 and CDR2 are KGHDR and SFDVKD. The CDR3 runs 13 residues. Trimming cost V 9 bases and J 3 bases; bases outside gene matches: 7. CDR3 DNA: TGTGCCACCGGACGGACAGGAGGCTACGAGCAGTACTTC. It encodes CATGRTGGYEQYF.

In this sample, this clonotype turned up many times. V is TRBV30 and J is TRBJ2-5; 15 nucleotides match TRBD2. CDR3 length equals 18 residues. V was pared by 0 bases and J by 5 bases, with 10 bases of the junction left unmatched. Germline CDR1 GTSNPN, CDR2 SVGIG (reference sequence). CDR3 loop: CAWSVKVPGLAGGETQYF. CDR3 nucleotide sequence: TGTGCCTGGAGTGTAAAGGTCCCGGGACTAGCGGGAGGTGAGACCCAGTACTTC.

This clonotype showed up many times. The genes are TRBV6-1 and TRBJ1-2; D is ambiguous. The V and J ends lost 7 bases and 8 bases respectively, with 14 bases between them. In germline, CDR1 is MNHNS, CDR2 SASEGT. The CDR3 is 12 amino acids. CDR3 protein: CASKTSGLGYTF. CDR3 nucleotides: TGTGCCAGCAAGACCTCAGGTTTGGGCTACACCTTC.

Written as DNA, the CDR3 is TGTGCCAGCAGCTTAGATCGGCTAGCGGGAGGCCCCCCCACCGGGGAGCTGTTTTTT. Protein product: CASSLDRLAGGPPTGELFF. This chain connects TRBV11-2 to TRBJ2-2; 11 bases are shared with TRBD2. The CDR3 sequence is 19 residues long. CDR1 is SGHAT and CDR2 is FQNNGV in the germline V gene. The V and J ends lost 0 bases and 4 bases, in that order; junction bases with no gene match: 10.

This clonotype was found many times. The chain carries TRBV18 and TRBJ2-7, with no clear D. The CDR3 has 15 amino acids. Trimming pared 4 bases from V and 4 bases from J, leaving 17 bases between. Germline V CDR1 and CDR2: KGHSH, LQKENI. DNA for the CDR3: TGTGCCAGCTCACAGGACGGTGGCACCTTGTACGAGCAGTACTTC. Residues: CASSQDGGTLYEQYF.

V gene TRBV20-1 combines with J gene TRBJ2-1, with D uncertain. Germline V gene sequence: CDR1 DFQATT, CDR2 SNEGSKA (reference sequence). Between the trimmed V and J ends, which lost 3 bases and 2 bases, there was a span of 11 bases. This CDR3 has 14 amino acids. For the CDR3, the DNA is TGCAGTGCTAGTGTATATGGGCCCTACAATGAGCAGTTCTTC. Translated, it gives CSASVYGPYNEQFF.

This clonotype was seen many times. This chain joins TRBV3-1 and TRBJ2-3; D is undetermined. CDR3 size: 14 residues. Germline lookup yields CDR1 LGHDT and CDR2 YNNKEL (reference sequence). V lost 6 bases to trimming and J lost 2 bases, with 12 bases between them. The CDR3 loop reads CASRPRGLTDTQYF. CDR3 nucleotide sequence: TGTGCCAGCAGACCACGTGGGCTCACAGATACGCAGTATTTT.

This clonotype showed up just a few times. This sequence joins TRBV20-1 and TRBJ1-2; possibly TRBD1 for D (6 bases). The ends were cut back, 3 bases at V and 6 bases at J, with 17 bases in the middle. Germline V gives CDR1 DFQATT, CDR2 SNEGSKA (reference sequence). CDR3 length equals 14 residues. The CDR3 bases are TGCAGTGCTAGTAAGATCGGGGGCAACGATGGCTACACCTTC. Translation: CSASKIGGNDGYTF.

This clonotype showed up many times. The chain combines TRBV6-2 or TRBV6-3 with TRBJ1-5; D perhaps matches TRBD1 (6 bases). V shed 6 bases and J shed 2 bases, with 14 bases lying between them. From germline, CDR1 is MNHEY and CDR2 SVGEGT. CDR3 length: 15 amino acids. The CDR3 coding sequence is TGTGCCAGCAGCCCCGGACAGTTGGGCAATCAGCCCCAGCATTTT. Its protein is CASSPGQLGNQPQHF.

This clonotype occurred many times. The J gene is TRBJ1-5, the V gene TRBV27; 8 bases match TRBD1. The CDR3 consists of 16 residues. Germline V gene lookup returns CDR1 MNHEY and CDR2 SMNVEV (reference sequence). V dropped 0 bases and J dropped 6; count of bases not matched to a gene: 7. CDR3 protein: CASSLSPGGPVQPQHF. In nucleotides, the CDR3 is TGTGCCAGCAGTTTATCGCCAGGGGGCCCGGTTCAGCCCCAGCATTTT.

Worth noting for this clonotype: A much larger clone is a single base away; this may be a read error. The chain employs TRBV29-1 and TRBJ2-5; D gene ambiguous. Germline CDR1 and CDR2: SQVTM and ANQGSEA. CDR3 length: 17 residues. Written as DNA, the CDR3 is TGCAACGTTGTTCGGGCTATAGTGGCCTGGGGCCAAGAGACCCAGTACTTC. This sequence encodes CNVVRAIVAWGQETQYF. Looking up the rest from reference TRBV29-1 and TRBJ2-5 gives the full variable domain: SAVISQKPSRDICQRGTSLTIQCQVDSQVTMMFWYRQQPGQSLTLIATANQGSEATYESGFVIDKFPISRPNLTFSTLTVSNMSPEDSSIYLCNVVRAIVAWGQETQYFGPGTRLLVL.

Ten or more counts support this clonotype. J is TRBJ2-5 and V is TRBV24-1, with a possible D match to TRBD1 (5 bases). Germline CDR1 KGHDR, CDR2 SFDVKD. CDR3 length: 15 residues. Trimming removed 1 base at V and 1 base at J, with 9 bases between. CDR3 protein: CATSDFGQGQETQYF. The CDR3 region has the DNA TGTGCCACCAGTGATTTCGGTCAGGGCCAAGAGACCCAGTACTTC.

This clonotype was picked up many times. The J gene is TRBJ1-2, the V gene TRBV6-5; D ambiguous. The CDR3 length is 15 residues. V lost 0 bases to trimming and J lost 0 bases, with 8 bases between them. Germline CDR1 reads MNHEY; CDR2 reads SVGAGI. Here the CDR3 DNA reads TGTGCCAGCAGTTACTCTCGGGGAACTAACTATGGCTACACCTTC. Amino acid sequence: CASSYSRGTNYGYTF.

This clonotype was detected many times. The chain employs TRBV7-2 and TRBJ2-1; TRBD2 aligns across 11 bases. This CDR3 is built from 16 residues. Losses at the gene ends were 4 bases for V and 4 bases for J; bases not matched to a gene: 6. CDR1 is SGHTA, CDR2 FQGNSA, per germline. The CDR3 reads CASSSDSSGGYNEQFF. The CDR3 bases are TGTGCCAGCAGCTCAGATTCTAGCGGGGGGTACAATGAGCAGTTCTTC. The whole variable domain, filled in from reference TRBV7-2 and TRBJ2-1, reads GAGVSQSPSNKVTEKGKDVELRCDPISGHTALYWYRQSLGQGLEFLIYFQGNSAPDKSGLPSDRFSAERTGGSVSTLTIQRTQQEDSAVYLCASSSDSSGGYNEQFFGPGTRLTVL.

This clonotype was observed many times. The J gene is TRBJ2-3, the V gene TRBV18, with unresolved D. V was pared by 3 bases and J by 4 bases, with 8 bases between. From germline, CDR1 is KGHSH and CDR2 LQKENI. The CDR3 runs to 13 residues. The CDR3 nucleotides read TGTGCCAGCTCACCGGGCGGTCCAGATACGCAGTATTTT. Residues: CASSPGGPDTQYF.

This clonotype was counted at least ten times. The J gene is TRBJ2-3, the V gene TRBV5-1, with a weak D call TRBD1 (6 bases). V dropped 2 bases and J dropped 6 bases, with 10 bases sitting between them. This CDR3 has 13 amino acids. Germline V CDR1 and CDR2: SGHRS, YFSETQ. CDR3 region: CASSFNRDDTQYF. DNA for the CDR3: TGCGCCAGCAGCTTCAACAGGGACGATACGCAGTATTTT.

In this sample, this clonotype turned up many times. This chain joins TRBV30 and TRBJ2-3; no definite D call. CDR1 GTSNPN and CDR2 SVGIG come from the germline V gene (reference sequence). V lost 3 bases and J 5 bases, leaving 21 bases between the germline ends. This CDR3 has 16 amino acids. The CDR3 here is CAWSPSLAFIQDTQYF. The DNA of the CDR3 is TGTGCCTGGAGCCCTTCCCTGGCGTTCATTCAAGATACGCAGTATTTT.

This clonotype was recorded many times. The chain combines TRBV6-1 with TRBJ2-3; D perhaps matches TRBD1 (5 bases). Germline CDR1 is MNHNS and CDR2 is SASEGT. The CDR3 has 15 amino acids. V lost 5 bases to trimming and J lost 3 bases, with 15 bases between them. This chain's CDR3 is CASSYDSIRTDTQYF. The CDR3 DNA sequence: TGTGCCAGCAGTTACGACAGTATTCGAACAGATACGCAGTATTTT.

In its sample, this clonotype was seen many times. The V gene is TRBV5-1, the J gene TRBJ2-7; D not certain. In germline, CDR1 is SGHRS, CDR2 YFSETQ. This CDR3 has 13 residues. V gave up 2 bases and J gave up 3 bases, with 9 bases separating them. The CDR3: CASSFGQNYEQYF. For the CDR3, the DNA is TGCGCCAGCAGCTTTGGGCAAAACTACGAGCAGTACTTC.

This clonotype was seen a few times. This chain uses TRBV7-9 with TRBJ1-1, with D hard to call. The CDR3 totals 10 residues. Trimming shortened V by 8 bases and J by 8 bases, and 9 bases separated the two germline ends. Germline V lookup: CDR1 SEHNR, CDR2 FQNEAQ (reference sequence). CDR3 in DNA: TGTGCCAGCGGAGCTGGAGAAGCTTTCTTT. This sequence encodes CASGAGEAFF.

There are many counts of this clonotype. J is TRBJ2-7 and V is TRBV20-1; 7 bases align to TRBD2. Trimming removed 6 bases from V and 2 bases from J; junction bases left unmatched: 10. Germline CDR1 and CDR2: DFQATT and SNEGSKA (reference sequence). This CDR3 is built from 14 residues. CDR3 nucleotide sequence: TGCAGTGCGAGCCGACTAGCCGGAGCCTACGAGCAGTACTTC. It encodes CSASRLAGAYEQYF.

This clonotype has just a few counts. The chain is built from TRBV18 and TRBJ2-7; 7 bases map to TRBD2. The germline gives CDR1 KGHSH, CDR2 LQKENI. Trimming cost V 3 bases and J 6 bases; bases outside gene matches: 5. The CDR3 consists of 13 residues. The CDR3, as DNA: TGTGCCAGCTCACCCCTCGGGGGGACCGAGCAGTACTTC. Protein sequence: CASSPLGGTEQYF. Complete variable domain (other parts from reference TRBV18 and TRBJ2-7): NAGVMQNPRHLVRRRGQEARLRCSPMKGHSHVYWYRQLPEEGLKFMVYLQKENIIDESGMPKERFSAEFPKEGPSILRIQQVVRGDSAAYFCASSPLGGTEQYFGPGTRLTVT.

There are many counts of this clonotype. J is TRBJ2-7 and V is TRBV27; 8 bases fit TRBD1. V was pared by 6 bases and J by 1 base, with 5 bases of the junction left unmatched. CDR1 is MNHEY and CDR2 is SMNVEV in the germline V gene (reference sequence). The CDR3 contains 14 residues. The CDR3 region has the DNA TGTGCCAGCAGCAGGACAGGGACTTCCTACGAGCAGTACTTC. It yields the protein CASSRTGTSYEQYF.